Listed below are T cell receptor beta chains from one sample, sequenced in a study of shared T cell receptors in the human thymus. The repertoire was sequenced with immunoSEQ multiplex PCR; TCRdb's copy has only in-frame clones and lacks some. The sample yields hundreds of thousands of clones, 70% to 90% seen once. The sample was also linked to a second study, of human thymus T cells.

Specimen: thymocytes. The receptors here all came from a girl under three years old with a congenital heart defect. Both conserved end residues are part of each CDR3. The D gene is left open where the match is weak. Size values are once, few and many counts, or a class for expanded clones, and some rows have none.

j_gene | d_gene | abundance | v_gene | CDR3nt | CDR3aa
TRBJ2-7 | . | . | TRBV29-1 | TGCAGCGTTGAGCTTTACGGACAAGCTTTCAACTACGAGCAGTACTTC | CSVELYGQAFNYEQYF
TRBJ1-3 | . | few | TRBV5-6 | TGTGCCAGCAGCTCCCCAGGCGTATCCCGGACTGGAAACACCATATATTTT | CASSSPGVSRTGNTIYF
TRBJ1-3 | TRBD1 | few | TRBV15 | TGTGCCACCAGCAGGGGGACAGGATCCCTCTCTGGAAACACCATATATTTT | CATSRGTGSLSGNTIYF
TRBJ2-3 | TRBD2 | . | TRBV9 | TGTGCCAGCAGCGTAGGGCGGGGAGCGGGAGACTCGGATACGCAGTATTTT | CASSVGRGAGDSDTQYF
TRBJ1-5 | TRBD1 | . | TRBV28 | TGTGCCAGCAGTCTACCGCGGACAGGGGCGAAAAACCATAGCAATCAGCCCCAGCATTTT | CASSLPRTGAKNHSNQPQHF
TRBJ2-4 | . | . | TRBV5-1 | TGCGCCAGCAGCTTGAGCAGGCCCCCTAAAAACATTCAGTACTTC | CASSLSRPPKNIQYF
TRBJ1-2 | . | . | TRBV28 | TGTGCCAGCTGCCCACGGAGGGGTAGAAACGGCTACACCTTC | CASCPRRGRNGYTF
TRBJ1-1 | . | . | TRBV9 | TGTGCCAGCAGCGCTCTGAACACTGAAGCTTTCTTT | CASSALNTEAFF
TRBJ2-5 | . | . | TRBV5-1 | TGCGCCAGCAGCCGGGGAACTCGAAAAGAGACCCAGTACTTC | CASSRGTRKETQYF
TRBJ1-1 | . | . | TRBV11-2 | TGTGCCAGCAGCTTTAATAACGGTAGGGGAAACACTGAAGCTTTCTTT | CASSFNNGRGNTEAFF
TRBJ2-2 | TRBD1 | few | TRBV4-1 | TGCGCCAGCAGCCAAGAAACCTCAGGGGGACCGAACACCGGGGAGCTGTTTTTT | CASSQETSGGPNTGELFF
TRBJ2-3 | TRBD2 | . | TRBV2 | TGTGCCAGCGGAGACGTCGGGCGGGGGGTGCCAGATACGCAGTATTTT | CASGDVGRGVPDTQYF
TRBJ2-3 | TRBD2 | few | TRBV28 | TGTGCCAGCAGGCCCCAATCTCGTGGTTTAGCGGGGGAAAACACAGATACGCAGTATTTT | CASRPQSRGLAGENTDTQYF
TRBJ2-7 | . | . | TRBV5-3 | TGTGCCAGAAGCTTGCAACTATACGAGCAGTACTTC | CARSLQLYEQYF
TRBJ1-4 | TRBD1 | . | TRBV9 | TGTGCCAGCAGCCCCCGGGACAGGGAAATCTCGGAAAAACTGTTTTTT | CASSPRDREISEKLFF
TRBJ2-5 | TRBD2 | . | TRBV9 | TGTGCCAGCAGCCCCGGGGCGGGAGACTCGTACCAAGAGACCCAGTACTTC | CASSPGAGDSYQETQYF
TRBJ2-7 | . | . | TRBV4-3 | TGCGCCAGCAGCCAAGACGTGACAGGACCAAATTCCTACGAGCAGTACTTC | CASSQDVTGPNSYEQYF
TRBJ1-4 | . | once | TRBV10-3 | TGTGCCACCAGTGACAGGTTTAATGAAAAACTGTTTTTT | CATSDRFNEKLFF
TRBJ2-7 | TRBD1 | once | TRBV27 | TGTGCCAGCCGGACAGGCTCTGATTCCTACGAGCAGTACTTC | CASRTGSDSYEQYF
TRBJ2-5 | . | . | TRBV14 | TGTGCCAGCATGAGTTCTCAGGGAAGGGTAGAGACCCAGTACTTC | CASMSSQGRVETQYF
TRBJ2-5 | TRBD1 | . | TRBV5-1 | TGCGCCAGCAGCTCGGGACAGAGGTCCCAAGAGACCCAGTACTTC | CASSSGQRSQETQYF
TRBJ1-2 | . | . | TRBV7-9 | TGTGCCAGCAGCCACTCAACAGGAAAGGATGGCTACACCTTC | CASSHSTGKDGYTF
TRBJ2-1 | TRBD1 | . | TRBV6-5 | TGTGCCAGCAGTTACGAAAGGGGGCCCTCCTACAATGAGCAGTTCTTC | CASSYERGPSYNEQFF
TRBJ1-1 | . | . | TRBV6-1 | TGTGCCAGCAGTGAAAGAATTCGGGTGAACACTGAAGCTTTCTTT | CASSERIRVNTEAFF
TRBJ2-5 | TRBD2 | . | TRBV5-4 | TGTGCCAGCAGCTTCTTGCCTAGCGGTCTCAGGCAGACCCAGTACTTC | CASSFLPSGLRQTQYF
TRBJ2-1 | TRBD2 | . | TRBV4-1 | TGCGCCAGCAGCCCAAGGGGTGGCGGGGGGGCCGGAGCCTACAATGAGCAGTTCTTC | CASSPRGGGGAGAYNEQFF
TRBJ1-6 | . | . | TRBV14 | TGTGCCAGCAGCCAAGGTCCACAGAATAATTCCCCCCTCCACTTT | CASSQGPQNNSPLHF
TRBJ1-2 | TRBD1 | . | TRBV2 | TGTGCCAGCAGTGAAGCCAAGGGGGCGACAGGGGTAGAAACCTTC | CASSEAKGATGVETF
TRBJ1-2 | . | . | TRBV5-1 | TGCGCCAGCAGCTTGAGAGGGCCGAGCCAGGATGGCTACACCTTC | CASSLRGPSQDGYTF
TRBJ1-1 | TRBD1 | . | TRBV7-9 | TGTGCCAGCAGCCCAAACCTCGGGACAGGGGGCGGCACTGAAGCTTTCTTT | CASSPNLGTGGGTEAFF
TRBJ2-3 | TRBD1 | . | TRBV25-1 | TGTGCCAGCAGTGAACCGGGACAGGGGGAGACAGATACGCAGTATTTT | CASSEPGQGETDTQYF
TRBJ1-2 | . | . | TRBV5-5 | TGTGCCAGCAGCCCTTTGAGGGAGCCCAACTATGGCTACACCTTC | CASSPLREPNYGYTF
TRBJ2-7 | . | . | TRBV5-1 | TGCGCCAGCATTCGGGACGGGACACTTTACTTC | CASIRDGTLYF
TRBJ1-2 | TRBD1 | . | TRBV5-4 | TGTGCCAGCAGCTCCAGGGTAGGGACAGGGGTTGGGTATGGCTACACCTTC | CASSSRVGTGVGYGYTF
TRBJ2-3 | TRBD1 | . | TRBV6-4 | TGTGCCAGCCGCTGGGACAGGAAACGCTACGAACGCACAGATACGCAGTATTTT | CASRWDRKRYERTDTQYF
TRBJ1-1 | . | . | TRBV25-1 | TGTGCCAGCAGTGAATTTAGCTGGAGAGAGGGAGCCGCACCTGAAGCTTTCTTT | CASSEFSWREGAAPEAFF
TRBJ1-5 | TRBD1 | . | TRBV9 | TGTGCCAGCAGCGTAGGCCCTCCGGGGGACAGGGAGCAGCCCCAGCATTTT | CASSVGPPGDREQPQHF
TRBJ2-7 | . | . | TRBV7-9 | TGTGCCAGCAGCTTAGCCGGTTCCTACGAGCAGTACTTC | CASSLAGSYEQYF
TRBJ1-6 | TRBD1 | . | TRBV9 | TGTGCCAGCAGCGTCTGCGGGGACAGGAATAATTCACCCCTCCACTTT | CASSVCGDRNNSPLHF
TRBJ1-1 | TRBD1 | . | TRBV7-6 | TGTGCCAGCAGCTGTTCCCCGGGACAGGGGTTCACTGAAGCTTTCTTT | CASSCSPGQGFTEAFF
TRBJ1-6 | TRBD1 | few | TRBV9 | TGTGCCAGCAGCCTCCGGGGACAGGACCAAGGGGGTTCACCCCTCCACTTT | CASSLRGQDQGGSPLHF
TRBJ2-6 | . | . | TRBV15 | TGTGCCACCAGCAGAGGGGAGGCATCTGGGGCCAACGTCCTGACTTTC | CATSRGEASGANVLTF
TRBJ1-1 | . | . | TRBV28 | TGTGCCAGCAGTGATCAGGGCCGGAACACTGAAGCTTTCTTT | CASSDQGRNTEAFF
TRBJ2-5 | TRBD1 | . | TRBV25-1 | TGTGCCAGCAGTGAATTGAACAGGGGGCCGGAGACCCAGTACTTC | CASSELNRGPETQYF
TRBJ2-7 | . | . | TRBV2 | TGTGCCAGCAGTCCCGGGGTCGACTCCCCCTACGAGCAGTACTTC | CASSPGVDSPYEQYF
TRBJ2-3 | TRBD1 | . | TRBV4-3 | TGCGCCAGCAGCCAAGAAGATTTGGGACAGGGGAGCACAGATACGCAGTATTTT | CASSQEDLGQGSTDTQYF
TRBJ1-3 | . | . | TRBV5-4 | TGTGCCAGCAGCTTGGGTGCGGCGGCGGACACCATATATTTT | CASSLGAAADTIYF
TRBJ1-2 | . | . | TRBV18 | TGTGCCAGCTCACCAACGGGACTCTCGAGTCCTCCCTATGGCTACACCTTC | CASSPTGLSSPPYGYTF
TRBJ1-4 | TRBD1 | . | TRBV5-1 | TGCGCCAGCAGCCCCGGACAGGTTAATGAAAAACTGTTTTTT | CASSPGQVNEKLFF
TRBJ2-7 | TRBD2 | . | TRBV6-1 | TGTGCCAGCAGGGGCGGGAGCTCCTACGAGCAGTACTTC | CASRGGSSYEQYF
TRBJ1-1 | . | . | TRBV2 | TGTGCCAGGAGAGCATTTCCGACAGCTCTTATGAACACTGAAGCTTTCTTT | CARRAFPTALMNTEAFF
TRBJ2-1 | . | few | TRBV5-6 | TGTGCCAGCAGCTTTTCTTTTCGGGGGGCTCCTTCCTACAATGAGCAGTTCTTC | CASSFSFRGAPSYNEQFF
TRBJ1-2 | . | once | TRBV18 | TGTGCCAGCTCACCAAGGAGCCGGCAGCCAGATAACTATGGCTACACCTTC | CASSPRSRQPDNYGYTF
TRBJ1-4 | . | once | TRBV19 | TGTGCCAGTAGTATAGGCGCCGATCTCGGTTATATTGAAAAACTGTTTTTT | CASSIGADLGYIEKLFF
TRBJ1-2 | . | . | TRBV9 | TGTGCCAGCACGGGGGAACCTTTGAATGGCTACACCTTC | CASTGEPLNGYTF
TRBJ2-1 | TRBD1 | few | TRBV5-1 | TGCGCCAGCAGCCCAGTGGACAGGGGGGACAATGAGCAGTTCTTC | CASSPVDRGDNEQFF
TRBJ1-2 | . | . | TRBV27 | TGTGCCAGCAGTCCAGAGGCGGGAGTGAGTATTAACTATGGCTACACCTTC | CASSPEAGVSINYGYTF
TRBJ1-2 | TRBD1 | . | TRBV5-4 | TGTGCCAGCAGCTTGGCCTCCTTGGGGACAGCCAACTATGGCTACACCTTC | CASSLASLGTANYGYTF
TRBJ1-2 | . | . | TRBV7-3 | TGTGCCAGCAGCTGTCAGAGGTCGGATGGCTACACCTTC | CASSCQRSDGYTF